This T cell receptor beta chain is drawn from a study of prognosis after radiotherapy for stage I lung cancer. V was pared by 11 bases and J by 3 bases, with 11 bases of the junction left unmatched. The germline CDR1 and CDR2 sequences are MNHNS and SASEGT. The CDR3 contains 15 residues. The study amplified the TCR beta CDR3 region from genomic DNA. This amplification was carried out by two rounds of multiplex PCR. Individual primers that were specific to each TRBV and TRBJ gene served in first-round PCR. TCRdb re-called the multiplex PCR reads with MiXCR, one entry per CDR3 protein. Seen here are about 31,000 distinct CDR3 sequences, approximately 39% observed once, and the top ten hold 15%.

The starting material was PBMCs, obtained before or after stereotactic body radiation therapy (not recorded which). The V and J genes are TRBV6-1 and TRBJ2-7, with 12 bases aligning to TRBD1. The receptor's source is a donor aged 50 or older with non-small cell lung cancer. CDR3 in amino acids: CAGILGTGGGYEQYF. CDR3 nucleotide sequence: TGTGCCGGCATCCTCGGGACAGGGGGCGGCTACGAGCAGTACTTC.